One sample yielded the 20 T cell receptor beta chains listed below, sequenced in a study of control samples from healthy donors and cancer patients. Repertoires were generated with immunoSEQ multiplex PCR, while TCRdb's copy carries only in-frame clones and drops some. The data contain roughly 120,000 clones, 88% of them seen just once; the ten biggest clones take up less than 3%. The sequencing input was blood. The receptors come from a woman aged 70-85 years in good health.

This CDR3 reads CASSYGPEYGYTF. CDR3 bases: TGTGCCAGCAGTTACGGGCCAGAGTATGGCTACACCTTC. This chain connects TRBV6-5 to TRBJ1-2, with D uncertain. V lost 2 bases, J lost 5 bases, and 9 bases lay in between. The CDR3 totals 13 residues. CDR1 MNHEY and CDR2 SVGAGI come from the germline V gene.

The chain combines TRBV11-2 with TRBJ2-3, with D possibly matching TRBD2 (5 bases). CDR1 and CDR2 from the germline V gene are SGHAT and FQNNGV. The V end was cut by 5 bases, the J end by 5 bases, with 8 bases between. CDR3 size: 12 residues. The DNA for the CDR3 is TGTGCCAGCAGCCTAGCCCGAGATACGCAGTATTTT. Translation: CASSLARDTQYF. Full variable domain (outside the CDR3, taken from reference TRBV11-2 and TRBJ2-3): EAGVAQSPRYKIIEKRQSVAFWCNPISGHATLYWYQQILGQGPKLLIQFQNNGVVDDSQLPKDRFSAERLKGVDSTLKIQPAKLEDSAVYLCASSLARDTQYFGPGTRLTVL.

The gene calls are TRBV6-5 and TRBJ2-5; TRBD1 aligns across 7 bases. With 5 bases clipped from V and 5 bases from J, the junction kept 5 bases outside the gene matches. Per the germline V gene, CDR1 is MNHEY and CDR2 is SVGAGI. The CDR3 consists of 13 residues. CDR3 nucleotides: TGTGCCAGCAGTAGACAAGGGGGCGAGACCCAGTACTTC. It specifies CASSRQGGETQYF.

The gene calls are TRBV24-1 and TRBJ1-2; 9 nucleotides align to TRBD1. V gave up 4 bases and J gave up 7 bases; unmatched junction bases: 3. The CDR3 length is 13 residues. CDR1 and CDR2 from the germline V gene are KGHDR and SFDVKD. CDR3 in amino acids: CATSEGTGFGYTF. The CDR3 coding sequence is TGTGCCACCAGTGAAGGGACAGGGTTTGGCTACACCTTC.

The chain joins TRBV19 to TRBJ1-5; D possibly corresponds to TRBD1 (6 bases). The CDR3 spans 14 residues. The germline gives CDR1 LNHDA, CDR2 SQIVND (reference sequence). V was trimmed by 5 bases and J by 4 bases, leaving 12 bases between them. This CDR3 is CASSPLDRNQPQHF. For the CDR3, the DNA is TGTGCCAGTAGTCCCTTAGACAGGAATCAGCCCCAGCATTTT.

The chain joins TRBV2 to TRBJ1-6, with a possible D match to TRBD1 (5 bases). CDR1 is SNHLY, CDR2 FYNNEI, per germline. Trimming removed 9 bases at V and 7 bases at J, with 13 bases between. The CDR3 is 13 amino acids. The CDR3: CARNPDSNSPLHF. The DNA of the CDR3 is TGTGCCAGGAATCCCGACAGCAATTCACCCCTCCACTTT.

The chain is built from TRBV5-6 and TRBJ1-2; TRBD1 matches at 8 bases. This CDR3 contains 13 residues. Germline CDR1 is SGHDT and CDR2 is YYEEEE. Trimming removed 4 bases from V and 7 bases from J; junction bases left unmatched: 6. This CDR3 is CASSGQGARGYTF. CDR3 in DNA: TGTGCCAGCAGCGGCCAGGGGGCACGTGGCTACACCTTC.

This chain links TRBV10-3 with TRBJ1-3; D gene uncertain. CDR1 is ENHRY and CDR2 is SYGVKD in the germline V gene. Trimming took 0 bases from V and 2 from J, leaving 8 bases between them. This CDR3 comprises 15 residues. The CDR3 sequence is CAISESIGAGNTIYF. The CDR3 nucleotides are TGTGCCATCAGTGAGTCTATCGGAGCTGGAAACACCATATATTTT.

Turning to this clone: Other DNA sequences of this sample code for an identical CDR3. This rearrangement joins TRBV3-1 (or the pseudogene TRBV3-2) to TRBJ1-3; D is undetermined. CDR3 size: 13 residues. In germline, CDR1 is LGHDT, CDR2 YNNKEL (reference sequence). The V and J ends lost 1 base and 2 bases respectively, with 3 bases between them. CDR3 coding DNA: TGTGCCAGCAGCCAAGCAGCTGGAAACACCATATATTTT. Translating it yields CASSQAAGNTIYF.

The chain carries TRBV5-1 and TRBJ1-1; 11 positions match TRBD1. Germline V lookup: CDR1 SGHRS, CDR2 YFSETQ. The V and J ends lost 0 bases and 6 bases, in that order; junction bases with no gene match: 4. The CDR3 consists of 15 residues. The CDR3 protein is CASSLVGTGGSEAFF. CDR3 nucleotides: TGCGCCAGCAGCTTGGTGGGGACAGGGGGGTCTGAAGCTTTCTTT. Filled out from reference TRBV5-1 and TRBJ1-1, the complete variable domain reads KAGVTQTPRYLIKTRGQQVTLSCSPISGHRSVSWYQQTPGQGLQFLFEYFSETQRNKGNFPGRFSGRQFSNSRSEMNVSTLELGDSALYLCASSLVGTGGSEAFFGQGTRLTVV.

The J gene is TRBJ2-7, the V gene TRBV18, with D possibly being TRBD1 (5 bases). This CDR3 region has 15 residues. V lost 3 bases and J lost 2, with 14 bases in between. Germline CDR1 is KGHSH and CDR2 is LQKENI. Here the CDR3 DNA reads TGTGCCAGCTCACCGGGGCAGGGTGTGACCTACGAGCAGTACTTC. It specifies CASSPGQGVTYEQYF.

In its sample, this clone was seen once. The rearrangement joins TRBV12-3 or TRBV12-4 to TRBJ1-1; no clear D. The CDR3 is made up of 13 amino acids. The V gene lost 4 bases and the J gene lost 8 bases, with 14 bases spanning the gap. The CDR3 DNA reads TGTGCCAGCAGTTCCCTGGAGGGTCGGGAAGCTTTCTTT. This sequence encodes CASSSLEGREAFF.

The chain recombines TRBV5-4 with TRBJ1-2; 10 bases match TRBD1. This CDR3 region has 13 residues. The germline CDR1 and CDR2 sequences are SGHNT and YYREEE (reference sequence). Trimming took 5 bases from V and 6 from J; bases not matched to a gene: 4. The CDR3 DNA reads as TGTGCCAGCAGTGCCGGGACAGGGGATGGCTACACCTTC. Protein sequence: CASSAGTGDGYTF.

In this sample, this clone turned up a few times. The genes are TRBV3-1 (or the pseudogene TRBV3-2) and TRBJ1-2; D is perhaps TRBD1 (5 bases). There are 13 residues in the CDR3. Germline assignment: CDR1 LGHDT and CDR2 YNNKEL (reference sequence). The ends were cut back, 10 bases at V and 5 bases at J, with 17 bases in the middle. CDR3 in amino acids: CATDDSGGYGYTF. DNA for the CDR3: TGTGCCACCGACGACAGTGGGGGATATGGCTACACCTTC.

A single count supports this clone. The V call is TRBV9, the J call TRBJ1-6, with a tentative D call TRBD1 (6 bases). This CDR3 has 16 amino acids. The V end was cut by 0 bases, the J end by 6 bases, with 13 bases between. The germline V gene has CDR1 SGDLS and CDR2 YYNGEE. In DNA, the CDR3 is TGTGCCAGCAGCGTAGGCGGGACAAGAACTAATTCACCCCTCCACTTT. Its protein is CASSVGGTRTNSPLHF. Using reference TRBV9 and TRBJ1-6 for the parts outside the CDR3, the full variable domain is DSGVTQTPKHLITATGQRVTLRCSPRSGDLSVYWYQQSLDQGLQFLIQYYNGEERAKGNILERFSAQQFPDLHSELNLSSLELGDSALYFCASSVGGTRTNSPLHFGNGTRLTVT.

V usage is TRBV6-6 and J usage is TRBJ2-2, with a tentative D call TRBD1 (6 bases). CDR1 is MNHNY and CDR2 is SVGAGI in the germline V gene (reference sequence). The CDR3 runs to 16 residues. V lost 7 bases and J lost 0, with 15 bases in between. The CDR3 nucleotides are TGTGCCAGCACTCCGGCCGGGACACCGAACACCGGGGAGCTGTTTTTT. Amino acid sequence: CASTPAGTPNTGELFF.

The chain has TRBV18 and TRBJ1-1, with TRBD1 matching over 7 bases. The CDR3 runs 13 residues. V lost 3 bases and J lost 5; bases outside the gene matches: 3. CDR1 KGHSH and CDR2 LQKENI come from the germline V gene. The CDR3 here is CASSPLRGTEAFF. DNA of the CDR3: TGTGCCAGCTCACCGCTCAGGGGGACTGAAGCTTTCTTT.

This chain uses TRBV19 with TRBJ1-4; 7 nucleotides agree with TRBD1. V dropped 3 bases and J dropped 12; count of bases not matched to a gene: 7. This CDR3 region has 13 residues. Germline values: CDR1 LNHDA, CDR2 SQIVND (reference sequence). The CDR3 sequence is CASSIMTGYELFF. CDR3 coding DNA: TGTGCCAGTAGTATTATGACAGGGTACGAACTGTTTTTT.

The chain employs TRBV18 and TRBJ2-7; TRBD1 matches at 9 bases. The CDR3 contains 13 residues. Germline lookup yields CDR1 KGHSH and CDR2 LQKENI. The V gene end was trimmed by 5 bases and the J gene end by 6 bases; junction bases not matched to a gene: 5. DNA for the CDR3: TGTGCCAGCTCAGAGGGGACAGGGTCCGAGCAGTACTTC. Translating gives CASSEGTGSEQYF. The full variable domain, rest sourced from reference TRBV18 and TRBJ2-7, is NAGVMQNPRHLVRRRGQEARLRCSPMKGHSHVYWYRQLPEEGLKFMVYLQKENIIDESGMPKERFSAEFPKEGPSILRIQQVVRGDSAAYFCASSEGTGSEQYFGPGTRLTVT.

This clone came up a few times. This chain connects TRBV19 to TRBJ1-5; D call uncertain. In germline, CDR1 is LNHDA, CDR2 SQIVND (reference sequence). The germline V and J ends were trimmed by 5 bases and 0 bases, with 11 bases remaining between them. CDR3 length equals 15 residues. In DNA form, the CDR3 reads TGTGCCAGTAGTGTCGACATAGATAGCAATCAGCCCCAGCATTTT. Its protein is CASSVDIDSNQPQHF.